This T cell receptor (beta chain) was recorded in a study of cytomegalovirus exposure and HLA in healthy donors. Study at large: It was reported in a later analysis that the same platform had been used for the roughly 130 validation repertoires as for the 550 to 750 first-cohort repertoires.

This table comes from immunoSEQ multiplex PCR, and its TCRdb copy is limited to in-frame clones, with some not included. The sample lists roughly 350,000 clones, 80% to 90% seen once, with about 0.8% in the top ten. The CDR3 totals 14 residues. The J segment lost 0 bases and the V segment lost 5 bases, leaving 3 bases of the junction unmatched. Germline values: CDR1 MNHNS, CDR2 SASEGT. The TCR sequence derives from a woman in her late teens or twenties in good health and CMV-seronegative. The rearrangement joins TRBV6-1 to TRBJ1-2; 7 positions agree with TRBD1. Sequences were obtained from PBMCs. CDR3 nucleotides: TGTGCCAGCAGTAGGCAGGGGGCTAACTATGGCTACACCTTC. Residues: CASSRQGANYGYTF.